Included here is one TCR beta chain sequence, with context. TCRdb reprocessed the 5' RACE reads with MiXCR, giving one entry per CDR3 protein. Among 40,000 to 60,000 distinct CDR3 sequences, 25% to 35% were seen once, and the ten largest hold about two fifths. The data stem from a study of T-cell memory formation after mild COVID-19. The TCR originated in a man between 18 and 35 years old who had mild COVID-19 (a few samples of this study predate the infection). Cell type and time point are not known. Source material: PBMCs or a T cell subset sorted from them (not recorded which).

Here the CDR3 DNA reads TGCGCCAGCAGCTTTGACGAACGCGGGCAGTACAATGAGCAGTTCTTC. Residues: CASSFDERGQYNEQFF. The chain has TRBV5-1 and TRBJ2-1, with TRBD2 as a possible D gene (5 bases). The V gene lost 2 bases and the J gene lost 4 bases, with 16 bases spanning the gap. The V gene's germline CDR1 is SGHRS and CDR2 YFSETQ. The CDR3 has 16 amino acids. Full variable domain (outside the CDR3, taken from reference TRBV5-1 and TRBJ2-1): KAGVTQTPRYLIKTRGQQVTLSCSPISGHRSVSWYQQTPGQGLQFLFEYFSETQRNKGNFPGRFSGRQFSNSRSEMNVSTLELGDSALYLCASSFDERGQYNEQFFGPGTRLTVL.